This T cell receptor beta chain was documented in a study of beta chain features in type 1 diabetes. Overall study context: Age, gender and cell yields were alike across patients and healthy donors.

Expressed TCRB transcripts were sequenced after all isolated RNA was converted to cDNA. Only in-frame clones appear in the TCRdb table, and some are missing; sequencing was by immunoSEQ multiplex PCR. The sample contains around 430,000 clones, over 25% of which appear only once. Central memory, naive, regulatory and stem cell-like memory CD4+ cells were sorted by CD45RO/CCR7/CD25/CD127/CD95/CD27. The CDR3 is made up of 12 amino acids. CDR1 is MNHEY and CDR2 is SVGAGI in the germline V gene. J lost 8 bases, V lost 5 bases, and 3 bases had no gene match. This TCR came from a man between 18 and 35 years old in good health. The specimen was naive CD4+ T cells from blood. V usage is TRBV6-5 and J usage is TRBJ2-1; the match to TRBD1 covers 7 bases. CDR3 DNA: TGTGCCAGCAGTAGACAGGGCTATGAGCAGTTCTTC. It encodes CASSRQGYEQFF.